This TCR beta chain was sequenced in a study of T cell repertoires in cytomegalovirus infection. About the research overall: Shared public TCR beta signatures pointed to both CMV infection and a matching HLA type.

TCRdb called the reads again in MiXCR, with one record for every CDR3 protein. Here the sample spans around 530,000 distinct CDR3 sequences, 26% being singletons. Remarks on this clonotype: Its antigen is unidentified.

The V and J ends lost 10 bases and 2 bases, in that order; junction bases with no gene match: 14. Germline-derived CDR1 and CDR2 are MNHNS and SASEGT. The CDR3 is made up of 16 amino acids. Study-level points and caveats: Carriers of CMV plus the relevant HLA were identified by cumulative public TCR beta family frequency. What dominated the ex vivo response were HLA-C-restricted CMV-specific TCR beta clonotypes.

This clonotype originated in a human donor in good health (CMV status not recorded). Some clones in this sample may be carry-over from other donors' samples. Sequenced sample: PBMCs. This sequence joins TRBV6-1 and TRBJ2-5; 9 positions match TRBD2. CDR3 nucleotides: TGTGCCACCCGGGAAGCCCTGACTAGCGGACAAGAGACCCAGTACTTC. Residues: CATREALTSGQETQYF.